Given below is one T cell receptor (beta chain) in context. The authors prepared the TCRbeta library with unique molecular identifiers. Each CDR3 protein gets one entry after TCRdb re-called the PCR reads with MiXCR. The table lists around 370,000 distinct CDR3 sequences, around a tenth of them singletons. These data belong to a study of T-cell reconstitution after alpha-beta-depleted transplantation in children. The germline CDR1 and CDR2 sequences are SQVTM and ANQGSEA. The V gene lost 3 bases and the J gene lost 2 bases, with 25 bases spanning the gap. CDR3 length: 18 amino acids. The starting material was PBMCs from the stem cell graft donor, obtained from the stem cell graft. This chain joins TRBV29-1 and TRBJ2-5; D is uncertain. The TCR sequence derives from a human donor who donated a stem cell graft to a child with acute lymphoblastic leukemia. The CDR3 nucleotides are TGCAGCGTTGACCAGCCCTGGAGTATGGAAGGCGAACAAGAGACCCAGTACTTC. It codes for CSVDQPWSMEGEQETQYF.